The rows below give T cell receptor beta chains drawn from one sample of a study of post-analysis software for immune sequencing data. TCRdb recomputed calls from the PCR reads with MiXCR, one row per CDR3 protein. This sample has roughly 730,000 distinct CDR3 sequences; roughly 30% occur once, and the top ten carry around 0.6%. Sequenced sample: blood. Source of these receptors: a girl aged 10 to 17 with multiple sclerosis. CDR3s include the opening cysteine and the closing phenylalanine or tryptophan. D genes are given only for firm matches. The size entry is marked missing in some rows and otherwise reads once, few, many or a size class.

>TRBJ2-3|TRBV20-1|few|14|-
TGCAGTGCTACTCTTGCTGAAGGCACAGATACGCAGTATTTT
CSATLAEGTDTQYF
>TRBJ2-3|TRBV7-2|few|14|-
TGTGCCAGCAGCTTCGGCGGACTCACAGATACGCAGTATTTT
CASSFGGLTDTQYF
>TRBJ2-1|TRBV12-3/TRBV12-4|-|16|TRBD1
TGTGCCAGCAGCCAAGGACAGGGCGTCCCCTACAATGAGCAGTTCTTC
CASSQGQGVPYNEQFF
>TRBJ1-2|TRBV9|once|14|TRBD1
TGTGCCAGCAGCCCCTGGACAGGCTGGTATGGCTACACCTTC
CASSPWTGWYGYTF
>TRBJ2-5|TRBV24-1|few|15|-
TGTGCCACCAGTGACCGGGGACCGCACCAAGAGACCCAGTACTTC
CATSDRGPHQETQYF
>TRBJ2-7|TRBV28|many|14|-
TGTGCCAGCAGTTTAAGGAGGAAAACCTACGAGCAGTACTTC
CASSLRRKTYEQYF
>TRBJ2-3|TRBV20-1|-|14|-
TGCAGTGCTAGAGGAGGCCGAAGCACAGATACGCAGTATTTT
CSARGGRSTDTQYF
>TRBJ2-2|TRBV24-1|few|15|-
TGTGCCACCAGTGACACCACCAGGAACACCGGGGAGCTGTTTTTT
CATSDTTRNTGELFF
>TRBJ2-5|TRBV27|few|18|TRBD2
TGTGCCAGCAGTTCGTACAACCAAAGACTAGCGGGGGAAGAGACCCAGTACTTC
CASSSYNQRLAGEETQYF
>TRBJ2-7|TRBV20-1|-|14|-
TGCAGTGTCACCCGTGGACAGCACTCCTACGAGCAGTACTTC
CSVTRGQHSYEQYF
>TRBJ1-5|TRBV18|few|14|-
TGTGCCAGCTCACCACAAGGGGACAATCAGCCCCAGCATTTT
CASSPQGDNQPQHF
>TRBJ2-3|TRBV12-3/TRBV12-4|many|14|TRBD2
TGTGCCAGCAGCCTTAGCGGGAGCACAGATACGCAGTATTTT
CASSLSGSTDTQYF
>TRBJ1-1|TRBV20-1|once|18|TRBD1
TGCAGTGCTAGACAATCATTCCGGGACAGGGGAGAGAACATTGAAGCTTTCTTT
CSARQSFRDRGENIEAFF
>TRBJ2-1|TRBV20-1|few|15|TRBD2
TGCAGTGCCCAGGACGGACTAGCGGGGGGAATTGAGCAGTTCTTC
CSAQDGLAGGIEQFF
>TRBJ1-5|TRBV6-1|many|15|-
TGTGCCAGCAGTGAAGCGGGACATAGCAATCAGCCCCAGCATTTT
CASSEAGHSNQPQHF
>TRBJ2-5|TRBV7-2|-|13|-
TGTGCCAGCAGCTTAGCCGGCGCAGGGGCAGAGTACTTC
CASSLAGAGAEYF
>TRBJ2-7|TRBV6-2/TRBV6-3|few|15|-
TGTGCCAGCAGTTACGAGGCGGAGCCCTCCTACGAGCAGTACTTC
CASSYEAEPSYEQYF
>TRBJ1-5|TRBV7-2|-|15|-
TGTGCCAGCAGCCAACGGGGAATAAGCAATCAGCCCCAGCATTTT
CASSQRGISNQPQHF